The 25 T cell receptor beta chains given below trace back to one sample, sequenced in a study of T cells in Graves' hyperthyroidism and ophthalmopathy. Using RNA transcripts as the source, TCR beta CDR3 regions were amplified. With the HTBI primer set, the TCR CDR3 went through a first round of RT-PCR. One entry per CDR3 protein, called by TCRdb with MiXCR from the multiplex PCR reads. The sample has just under 750,000 distinct CDR3 sequences; 30% to 40% are singletons. Sequencing was done on a sample of blood. The origin of the receptors is a woman aged 40 to 50 with Graves' hyperthyroidism.

This chain joins TRBV12-3 or TRBV12-4 and TRBJ2-7; D may correspond to TRBD1 or TRBD2 (7 bases each). This CDR3 is 14 amino acids long. Trimming shortened V by 6 bases and J by 3 bases, and 15 bases separated the two germline ends. CDR3 DNA: TGTGCCAGCAGCCTGACAGGGACTATCTACGAGCAGTACTTC. Translating it yields CASSLTGTIYEQYF.

This clonotype was observed many times. V usage is TRBV10-3 and J usage is TRBJ2-7, with D possibly being TRBD2 (6 bases). V lost 10 bases and J lost 5, with 24 bases in between. The CDR3 runs to 15 residues. Per the germline V gene, CDR1 is ENHRY and CDR2 is SYGVKD. CDR3 in amino acids: CATRSPGTGTNEQYF. The CDR3 DNA reads as TGTGCCACCAGATCCCCCGGGACTGGAACGAACGAGCAGTACTTC.

Many counts were recorded for this clonotype. The V and J genes are TRBV10-3 and TRBJ2-7; 10 nucleotides agree with TRBD1. The CDR3 covers 18 residues. V was clipped by 4 bases and J by 7 bases; unmatched bases: 19. Germline values: CDR1 ENHRY, CDR2 SYGVKD. The CDR3 DNA sequence: TGTGCCATCAGTGGACCGACAGGGGGCGAAGTAGCCGCTAAGGAGCAGTACTTC. This codes for CAISGPTGGEVAAKEQYF.

There are a few counts of this clonotype. V usage is TRBV15 and J usage is TRBJ2-5; possibly TRBD2 for D (6 bases). Looked up from germline, CDR1 is LNHNV and CDR2 is YYDKDF (reference sequence). Trimming stripped 1 base from V and 3 bases from J, with 15 bases between. There are 16 residues in the CDR3. In DNA form, the CDR3 reads TGTGCCACCAGCAGAGTGGGGGGTTCTGGTAAAGAGACCCAGTACTTC. Its translation is CATSRVGGSGKETQYF.

This clonotype was detected many times. This rearrangement joins TRBV19 to TRBJ1-2; no definite D call. The CDR3 totals 14 residues. The germline V and J ends were trimmed by 0 bases and 8 bases, with 13 bases remaining between them. The germline gives CDR1 LNHDA, CDR2 SQIVND (reference sequence). DNA for the CDR3: TGTGCCAGTAGTATAGATGAGGCCTCGAGAGGCTACACCTTC. Translated: CASSIDEASRGYTF.

This clonotype has just a few counts. This sequence joins TRBV4-3 and TRBJ1-2, with 7 bases fitting TRBD1. Germline V gene sequence: CDR1 LGHNA, CDR2 YSLEER. This CDR3 is built from 15 residues. V lost 0 bases, J lost 6 bases, and 7 bases stayed unmatched. CDR3 nucleotides: TGCGCCAGCAGCCAAGACGGGACAGCCAGTGATGGCTACACCTTC. It translates to CASSQDGTASDGYTF.

This clonotype occurred many times. This chain's CDR3 is CASSRTPELFF. The CDR3 region has the DNA TGTGCCAGCAGTCGGACCCCCGAGCTGTTTTTT. V and J are TRBV12-3 or TRBV12-4 and TRBJ2-2; D is unclear. This CDR3 has 11 residues. Trimming removed 5 bases from V and 11 bases from J, with 9 bases in between.

V and J are TRBV19 and TRBJ2-7; TRBD1 agrees at 9 bases. The CDR3 runs to 14 residues. The ends lost 9 bases at V and 3 bases at J; junction bases unmatched: 9. Germline loops: CDR1 LNHDA, CDR2 SQIVND (reference sequence). CDR3: CASRDRDRNYEQYF. The DNA of the CDR3 is TGTGCCAGCAGGGACAGGGACAGGAACTACGAGCAGTACTTC.

The genes are TRBV10-3 and TRBJ2-7; TRBD1 or TRBD2 may be the D gene (5 bases each). CDR1 and CDR2 from the germline V gene are ENHRY and SYGVKD. This CDR3 is 14 amino acids long. Trimming pared 4 bases from V and 2 bases from J, leaving 12 bases between. CDR3 sequence (DNA): TGTGCCATCAGTGTTGGGGGAGCGACCTACGAGCAGTACTTC. It specifies CAISVGGATYEQYF.

This clonotype was recorded many times. CDR3 region: CASSVPGPGDSFTF. DNA of the CDR3: TGTGCCAGCAGTGTGCCGGGCCCCGGGGACTCGTTCACCTTC. The chain couples TRBV6-5 to TRBJ1-2, with D perhaps matching TRBD1 (5 bases). V dropped 5 bases and J dropped 13 bases, with 23 bases sitting between them. CDR1 and CDR2 from the germline V gene are MNHEY and SVGAGI. The CDR3 runs 14 residues.

The J gene is TRBJ2-2, the V gene TRBV25-1; 10 positions match TRBD2. Trimming cost V 5 bases and J 3 bases; bases outside gene matches: 3. Germline CDR1 reads MGHDK; CDR2 reads SYGVNS. The CDR3 spans 15 residues. DNA of the CDR3: TGTGCCAGCAGTTATGGACTAGCGGACACCGGGGAGCTGTTTTTT. Protein sequence: CASSYGLADTGELFF.

The chain has TRBV7-3 and TRBJ1-6, with 7 bases lining up with TRBD1. Germline assignment: CDR1 SGHTA and CDR2 FQGTGA. V shed 5 bases and J 7 bases; nucleotides not matched to a gene: 8. The CDR3 contains 15 residues. CDR3 DNA sequence: TGTGCCAGCAGCCCAACGGGACAGATCAATTCACCCCTCCACTTT. Encoded protein: CASSPTGQINSPLHF. The variable domain in full, with the rest retrieved from reference TRBV7-3 and TRBJ1-6, is GAGVSQTPSNKVTEKGKYVELRCDPISGHTALYWYRQSLGQGPEFLIYFQGTGAADDSGLPNDRFFAVRPEGSVSTLKIQRTERGDSAVYLCASSPTGQINSPLHFGNGTRLTVT.

This chain links TRBV9 with TRBJ1-4, with D possibly matching TRBD1 (6 bases). With 0 bases removed from V and 3 bases from J, the gap between germline ends came to 9 bases. The CDR3 has 15 residues. Germline CDR1 SGDLS, CDR2 YYNGEE. CDR3 sequence (DNA): TGTGCCAGCAGCGTAGCGGGGGCGGCTAATGAAAAACTGTTTTTT. Translated, it gives CASSVAGAANEKLFF.

This chain connects TRBV6-6 to TRBJ1-1; 7 bases map to TRBD1. Per the germline V gene, CDR1 is MNHNY and CDR2 is SVGAGI (reference sequence). The CDR3 consists of 16 residues. J was trimmed by 1 base and V by 2 bases; bases with no gene match: 7. CDR3 region: CASSYVETGRNTEAFF. The CDR3 bases are TGTGCCAGCAGTTACGTCGAGACAGGGAGGAACACTGAAGCTTTCTTT.

The J gene is TRBJ2-6, the V gene TRBV2, with TRBD1 matching 7 bases. CDR1 is SNHLY, CDR2 FYNNEI, per germline. The CDR3 has 17 amino acids. The trim removed 0 bases at V and 0 bases at J, leaving 2 bases unmatched. DNA for the CDR3: TGTGCCAGCAGTGAAGCGCGACAGGGCTCTGGGGCCAACGTCCTGACTTTC. As protein: CASSEARQGSGANVLTF.

Only a few counts were recorded for this clonotype. The chain recombines TRBV2 with TRBJ1-2; 11 bases agree with TRBD1. Germline V CDR1 and CDR2: SNHLY, FYNNEI. The junction had 10 bases not matched to a gene; V was cut back by 8 bases and J by 5 bases. The CDR3 spans 15 residues. The CDR3 DNA sequence: TGTGCCAGCTCTCGGACAGGGGGCGAATTATATGGCTACACCTTC. It is translated as CASSRTGGELYGYTF.

The CDR3 region is CASVLRDSGQPQHF. CDR3 in DNA: TGTGCCAGCGTGCTCCGGGACTCTGGGCAGCCCCAGCATTTT. J is TRBJ1-5 and V is TRBV10-3; possible D gene TRBD1, 5 bases. V was pared by 10 bases and J by 7 bases, with 20 bases between. Germline V gene lookup returns CDR1 ENHRY and CDR2 SYGVKD. There are 14 residues in the CDR3.

Of note for this clonotype: Because it lacks the conserved phenylalanine or tryptophan at the end, this CDR3 is likely a read error. V usage is TRBV20-1 and J usage is TRBJ2-2, with TRBD1 matching over 7 bases. The CDR3 is made up of 14 amino acids. CDR1 and CDR2 (germline): DFQATT, SNEGSKA (reference sequence). V trimming: 3 bases; J trimming: 0 bases; junction bases outside the gene matches: 1. CDR3 in amino acids: CSARGQPNTGELFL. For the CDR3, the DNA is TGCAGTGCTAGGGGACAGCCGAACACCGGGGAGCTGTTTCTT.

This clonotype was detected many times. This chain links TRBV7-2 with TRBJ1-2, with D tentatively TRBD1 (5 bases). Germline V gives CDR1 SGHTA, CDR2 FQGNSA. V was trimmed by 6 bases and J by 6 bases, leaving 17 bases between them. This CDR3 contains 14 residues. DNA of the CDR3: TGTGCCAGCAGGGATTGGGGGGTTCAGGATGGCTACACCTTC. Amino acid sequence: CASRDWGVQDGYTF. Based on the CDR3 plus reference TRBV7-2 and TRBJ1-2, the full variable domain is GAGVSQSPSNKVTEKGKDVELRCDPISGHTALYWYRQSLGQGLEFLIYFQGNSAPDKSGLPSDRFSAERTGGSVSTLTIQRTQQEDSAVYLCASRDWGVQDGYTFGSGTRLTVV.

This chain connects TRBV5-1 to TRBJ2-1; D unresolved. CDR3 length: 16 amino acids. Germline CDR1 is SGHRS and CDR2 is YFSETQ. Between the trimmed V and J ends, which lost 0 bases and 0 bases, there was a span of 10 bases. The CDR3 DNA follows: TGCGCCAGCAGCTTGGGTGTCTTCAGCTCCTACAATGAGCAGTTCTTC. Translated, it gives CASSLGVFSSYNEQFF.

This clonotype occurred a few times. The chain links TRBV12-3 or TRBV12-4 to TRBJ1-2; 7 bases map to TRBD1. The V gene end was trimmed by 4 bases and the J gene end by 11 bases; junction bases not matched to a gene: 10. The CDR3 is 13 residues long. The CDR3 nucleotides read TGTGCCAGCAGTTCGTGGGCGGGACAGATATACACCTTC. It codes for CASSSWAGQIYTF.

The chain has TRBV7-9 and TRBJ2-1; 11 nucleotides match TRBD1. The CDR3 extends over 15 amino acids. V lost 6 bases to trimming and J lost 3 bases; unmatched junction nucleotides: 4. The germline gives CDR1 SEHNR, CDR2 FQNEAQ (reference sequence). The CDR3 loop reads CASRTGTGGYNEQFF. Here the CDR3 DNA reads TGTGCCAGCAGGACCGGGACAGGGGGCTACAATGAGCAGTTCTTC.

The table lists this clonotype with many counts. The rearrangement links TRBV13 to TRBJ2-7; TRBD1 matches at 9 bases. Germline-derived CDR1 and CDR2 are PRHDT and FYEKMQ (reference sequence). This CDR3 has 14 amino acids. The J segment lost 3 bases and the V segment lost 2 bases, leaving 2 bases of the junction unmatched. The CDR3 is CASSLWTGDYEQYF. CDR3 DNA sequence: TGTGCCAGCAGCTTATGGACAGGGGACTACGAGCAGTACTTC.

A single count supports this clonotype. The rearrangement uses TRBV7-4 and TRBJ1-5; 9 bases match TRBD1. CDR1 and CDR2 from the germline V gene are SGHVT and SQSDAQ. This CDR3 is built from 15 residues. V lost 7 bases, J lost 2 bases, and 6 bases stayed unmatched. CDR3 protein: CASTRDREGNQPQHF. The CDR3, as DNA: TGTGCCAGCACCAGGGACAGGGAAGGCAATCAGCCCCAGCATTTT.

The chain employs TRBV19 and TRBJ1-2, with D possibly TRBD1 on 6 matching bases. With 6 bases removed from V and 8 bases from J, the gap between germline ends came to 16 bases. CDR3 size: 13 residues. Germline CDR1 is LNHDA and CDR2 is SQIVND (reference sequence). CDR3 loop: CASRDRGMEGYTF. The CDR3 DNA reads as TGTGCCAGTAGGGACAGAGGCATGGAGGGCTACACCTTC.